These T cell receptor beta chains were read from a single sample in a study of tumor and adjacent non-tumor tissue in lung cancer. One entry per CDR3 protein, called by TCRdb with MiXCR from the multiplex PCR reads. In the table there are roughly 66,000 distinct CDR3 sequences, less than 80% of which are singletons. Material: lung tumor tissue. The receptor source for this set is a man aged 55 to 69 with non-small cell lung cancer. Both conserved end residues are part of each CDR3. A D gene is named only where the DNA matches it firmly. Clone sizes are given selectively: once, few, many, or a class where the clone is expanded.

many TRBD1 TRBJ2-1 TRBV30 CAWRGIGTVNNEQFF TGTGCCTGGAGAGGTATCGGGACAGTTAACAATGAGCAGTTCTTC
. . TRBJ1-1 TRBV6-5 CASGAALMNNEAFF TGTGCCAGCGGGGCAGCACTGATGAACAATGAAGCTTTCTTT
. TRBD2 TRBJ2-5 TRBV30 CSWSGLAGAETQYF TGTTCCTGGAGTGGCCTAGCGGGAGCGGAGACACAGTACTTC
few TRBD2 TRBJ2-3 TRBV28 CAITTSGDTDTQYF TGTGCCATTACGACTAGCGGCGACACAGATACGCAGTATTTT
. TRBD2 TRBJ2-2 TRBV5-1 CVSSPGGSLDTGELYF TGCGTCAGCAGCCCTGGCGGGAGCCTCGACACCGGGGAGCTGTATTTT
. TRBD2 TRBJ2-1 TRBV29-1 CSVERTSGYNEYFF TGCAGCGTTGAGAGGACTAGCGGCTACAATGAGTACTTCTTC
many . TRBJ2-3 TRBV5-6 CASSLEGSTDTQYF TGTGCCAGCAGCTTGGAGGGCAGCACAGATACGCAGTATTTT
. . TRBJ1-2 TRBV11-3 CACGNERDNYGYTF TGTGCCTGCGGGAATGAAAGGGACAACTATGGCTACACATTC
. . TRBJ2-3 TRBV6-1 CASPEGGADAQYF TGTGCCAGCCCGGAGGGGGGGGCAGATGCGCAGTATTTT
many . TRBJ2-5 TRBV6-1 CASMMQGNRETQYF TGTGCCAGCATGATGCAGGGGAATAGAGAGACCCAGTACTTC
many TRBD1 TRBJ1-5 TRBV10-3 CAINAQGAGQPQHF TGTGCCATCAACGCACAGGGGGCAGGTCAGCCCCAGCATTTT
. . TRBJ1-2 TRBV20-1 CNARQGTLYGYTF TGCAATGCTCGTCAGGGGACTCTCTATGGCTACACCTTC
. . TRBJ2-1 TRBV29-1 CSVHPDGTYNEQFF TGCAGCGTTCACCCGGACGGGACCTACAATGAACAGTTCTTC
. . TRBJ2-6 TRBV29-1 CGMAGLDTGANVLTF TGCGGCATGGCGGGGTTAGATACTGGGGCCAACGTCCTGACTTTC
. . TRBJ2-3 TRBV5-5 CDSSRWGERPDKKYF TGTGACAGCAGCAGGTGGGGAGAGCGGCCAGATAAGAAGTATTTT
. . TRBJ2-1 TRBV29-1 CSGTTVNEPFF TGCAGCGGTACTACAGTGAATGAGCCGTTCTTC
. . TRBJ2-7 TRBV6-5 CASRRDGQTVSYEQYF TGTGCCAGCAGGAGAGACGGGCAGACTGTCTCCTACGAGCAGTACTTC
. TRBD2 TRBJ2-1 TRBV5-1 CASNLVPELAGGNNEQFF TGCGCCAGCAACTTGGTCCCCGAACTAGCGGGAGGTAACAATGAGCAGTTCTTC
. . TRBJ1-5 TRBV20-1 CSVPRGAGINRPQQF TGCAGTGTCCCTCGGGGGGCAGGGATCAACCGGCCCCAGCAATTT
. . TRBJ1-5 TRBV20-1 CSAPFAGGPPRTDTQHF TGCAGTGCCCCTTTCGCGGGAGGCCCCCCTCGCACAGATACGCAGCATTTT
. . TRBJ1-1 TRBV29-1 CSVGGSGVFF TGCAGCGTTGGGGGAAGTGGAGTTTTCTTT
. . TRBJ2-1 TRBV6-6 CVSSYGLVYNEQLF TGTGTCAGCAGTTATGGGCTGGTGTACAATGAGCAGTTGTTC
. . TRBJ2-5 TRBV6-2/TRBV6-3 CASNIPSETQHF TGTGCCAGTAATATACCTTCGGAGACCCAGCACTTC
. TRBD2 TRBJ2-3 TRBV29-1 CRFGTSGRANTQYF TGCAGGTTTGGGACTAGCGGGAGGGCCAACACGCAGTATTTT
medium-sized TRBD1 TRBJ2-2 TRBV11-3 CASSTGGTGELFF TGTGCCAGCAGCACAGGGGGCACCGGGGAGCTGTTTTTT
. . TRBJ2-7 TRBV5-6 CASGLSLTAYEQYF TGTGCCAGCGGCTTGTCATTAACAGCATACGAGCAGTACTTC
medium-sized TRBD1 TRBJ1-1 TRBV12-5 CASGLEISGQSLSNTEAFF TGTGCTAGTGGTTTGGAGATTTCGGGACAGAGCTTATCGAACACTGAAGCTTTCTTT
. . TRBJ2-2 TRBV20-1 CSASTANTGEPFF TGCAGTGCTAGTACAGCGAACACCGGGGAGCCGTTTTTT
. . TRBJ1-1 TRBV11-3 CAINLGCRGTSNIEAFF TGTGCCATCAACCTAGGGTGCCGCGGGACATCGAACATTGAAGCTTTCTTT
. TRBD1 TRBJ2-5 TRBV6-5 CASSYSRQGIGTRYF TGTGCCAGCAGTTACTCGAGACAGGGGATTGGGACCCGGTACTTC
many . TRBJ1-5 TRBV28 CASSLSGSSNQPQHF TGTGCCAGCAGTTTGTCGGGGTCTAGCAATCAGCCCCAGCATTTT
. . TRBJ1-5 TRBV20-1 CSATPTGSQPQQF TGCAGTGCTACGCCTACAGGGTCTCAGCCTCAGCAATTT
. . TRBJ2-1 TRBV6-5 CTSSYSSGGNNEQFF TGTACCAGCAGTTACAGTAGCGGAGGAAACAATGAGCAGTTCTTC
. . TRBJ2-7 TRBV2 CARITRPSDHEQYF TGTGCCAGAATCACCCGTCCTAGCGACCACGAGCAGTATTTC
. . TRBJ1-3 TRBV29-1 CSDASSGNTIYF TGTAGCGATGCTAGCTCTGGAAACACCATATATTTT
. . TRBJ1-1 TRBV20-1 CSAPLGGVSGHCSFF TGCAGTGCCCCCTTGGGGGGGGTCTCTGGACACTGTAGCTTCTTT